This TCR beta chain was sequenced for a study of CD8+ T cells in alopecia areata. Sequencing relied on a cDNA template that was reverse transcribed from extracted RNA. Produced via immunoSEQ multiplex PCR; TCRdb's table is partial and in-frame only. The sample holds about 140,000 clones, roughly 82% seen once. Noted treatment: oral pan-JAK inhibitor, 5-10 mg twice daily. Trimming took off 0 bases at V and 5 bases at J, with 10 bases between the two ends. The germline CDR1 and CDR2 sequences are MNHEY and SVGAGI. CDR3 length equals 14 residues. The V and J genes are TRBV6-5 and TRBJ2-5; a possible D gene is TRBD2 (6 bases). Sequences were derived from CD8+ T cells sorted from blood, sampled at week 4, from a patient treated with tofacitinib. The source of this sequence is a human donor with alopecia areata. CDR3: CASSYSRGWETQYF. The DNA for the CDR3 is TGTGCCAGCAGTTACTCTCGGGGGTGGGAGACCCAGTACTTC.